This T cell receptor (beta chain) was identified in a study of beta chain features in type 1 diabetes. This clone was seen a few times. Trimming stripped 1 base from V and 3 bases from J, with 7 bases between. This CDR3 spans 13 amino acids. Germline CDR1 SGHDT, CDR2 YYEEEE. Heparinised blood was drawn once per donor, averaging roughly 110 mL. The study reverse transcribed the entire isolated RNA, so it sequenced expressed TCRB transcripts. The method was immunoSEQ multiplex PCR; TCRdb's version includes in-frame clones alone and lacks a portion of them. The repertoire holds more than 150,000 clones, with about 13% as singletons.

The chain employs TRBV5-6 and TRBJ1-1; D ambiguous. The sequenced sample consisted of central memory CD4+ T cells from blood. This clonotype originated in a woman younger than 35 in good health. For the CDR3, the DNA is TGTGCCAGCAGCTTGTTGGGCGACACTGAAGCTTTCTTT. Its protein product is CASSLLGDTEAFF.